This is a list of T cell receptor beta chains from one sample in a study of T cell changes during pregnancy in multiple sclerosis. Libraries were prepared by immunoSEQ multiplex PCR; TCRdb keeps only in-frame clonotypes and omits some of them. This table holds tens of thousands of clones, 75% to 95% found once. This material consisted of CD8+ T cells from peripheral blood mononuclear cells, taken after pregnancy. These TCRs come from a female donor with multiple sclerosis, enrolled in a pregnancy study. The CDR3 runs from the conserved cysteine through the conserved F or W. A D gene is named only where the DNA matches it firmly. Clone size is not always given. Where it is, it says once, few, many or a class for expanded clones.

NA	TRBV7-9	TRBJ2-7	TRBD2	TGTGCCAGCAGCTTAGACGCACTAGCGTGGGGCGAGCAGTACTTC	CASSLDALAWGEQYF
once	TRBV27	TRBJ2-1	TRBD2	TGTGCCAGCAGTCTGGGACTAGCGGGGGACAATGAGCAGTTCTTC	CASSLGLAGDNEQFF
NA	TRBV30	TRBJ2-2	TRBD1	TGTGCCTGGAGATCTAGGGGGGACAGGTACACCGGGGAGCTGTTTTTT	CAWRSRGDRYTGELFF
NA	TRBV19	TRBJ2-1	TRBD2	TGTGCCAGTACAGCTAGCGGGGGGTTTAGTGAGCAGTTCTTC	CASTASGGFSEQFF
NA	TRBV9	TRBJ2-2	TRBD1	TGTGCCAGCAGCGTCCCTCGGGACAGGGGGGACACCGGGGAGCTGTTTTTT	CASSVPRDRGDTGELFF
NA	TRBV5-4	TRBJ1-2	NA	TGTGCCAGCAGCCAATCCCAGGGAACCTATGGCTACACCTTC	CASSQSQGTYGYTF
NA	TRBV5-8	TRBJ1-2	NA	TGTGCCAGCAGCCCCACAGGGAACTATGGCTACACCTTC	CASSPTGNYGYTF
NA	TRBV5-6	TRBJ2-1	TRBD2	TGTGCCAGCAGCTTGGAGCGGGGGGGCCTTGAGCAGTTCTTC	CASSLERGGLEQFF
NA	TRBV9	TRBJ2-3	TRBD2	TGTGCCAGCAGCGTAGAGGGGAGCGGGGGAGCGGATACGCAGTATTTT	CASSVEGSGGADTQYF
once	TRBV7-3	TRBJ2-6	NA	TGTGCCAGCAGCCCCCTCCCCCCGCAGGGACTCTCTGGGGCCAACGTCCTGACTTTC	CASSPLPPQGLSGANVLTF
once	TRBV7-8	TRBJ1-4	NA	TGTGCCAGCAGCCCAGCCCTTTACAGGGCGGCTAATGAAAAACTGTTTTTT	CASSPALYRAANEKLFF
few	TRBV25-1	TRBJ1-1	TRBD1	TGTGCCAGCAGTGTGACAGGGCTGAACACTGAAGCTTTCTTT	CASSVTGLNTEAFF
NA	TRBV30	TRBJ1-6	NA	TGTGCCTGGGAGAGAGGCCCTTCACCCCTCCACTTT	CAWERGPSPLHF
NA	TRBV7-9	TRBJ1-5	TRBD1	TGTGCCAGCAGCTCAGAAGGGGACAGGGGACAGCCCCAGCATTTT	CASSSEGDRGQPQHF
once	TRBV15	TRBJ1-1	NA	TGTGCCACCAGCGACGACCGGGGCCAGGGGTCTGAAGCTTTCTTT	CATSDDRGQGSEAFF
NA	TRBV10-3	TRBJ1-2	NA	TGTGCCATCAGTGAGTCGAAAGCCGGTGGCTACACCTTC	CAISESKAGGYTF
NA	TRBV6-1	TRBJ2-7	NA	TGTGCCAGCAGGGACTTCGCCTCCAGTGAGTACTTC	CASRDFASSEYF
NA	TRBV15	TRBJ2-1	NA	TGTGCCACCAGAGATAGGGGGAAGGGAGTGGGGGATGAGCAGTTCTTC	CATRDRGKGVGDEQFF
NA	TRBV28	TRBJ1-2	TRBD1	TGTGCCAGCAGTTTACCCAGACTCCGGGACAGCCGGATTGGCTACACCTTC	CASSLPRLRDSRIGYTF
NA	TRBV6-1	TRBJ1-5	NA	TGTGCCAGCAGTGGGTCCCAGAGCAATCAGCCCCAGCATTTT	CASSGSQSNQPQHF
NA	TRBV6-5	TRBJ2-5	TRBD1	TGTGCCAGCAGTTTTTTACAGGGGCCCTCATTCGCCCAGTACTTC	CASSFLQGPSFAQYF
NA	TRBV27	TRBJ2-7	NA	TGTGCCAGCAGTTCTCCGCCCCGGGTCCCTCCCTACGAGCAGTACTTC	CASSSPPRVPPYEQYF
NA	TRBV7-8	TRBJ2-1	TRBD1	TGTGCCAGCAGCAAGACAGGGAAGAATGAGCAGTTCTTC	CASSKTGKNEQFF
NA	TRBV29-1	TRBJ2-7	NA	TGCAGCGTCGCGAAGACCGGACTCTCCTACGAGCAGTACTTC	CSVAKTGLSYEQYF
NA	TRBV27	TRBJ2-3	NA	TGTGCCAGCAGTTTAAAAGCTAGAGGGTGGGATACGCAGTATTTT	CASSLKARGWDTQYF
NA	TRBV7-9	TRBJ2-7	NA	TGTGCCAGCAGCACGAACTCAGGGGCCGACGAGCAGTACTTC	CASSTNSGADEQYF
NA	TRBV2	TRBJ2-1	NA	TGTGCCAGCAGTGAAGCGGCGGGCTCCTACAATGAGCAGTTCTTC	CASSEAAGSYNEQFF
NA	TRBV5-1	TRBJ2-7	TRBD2	TGCGCCAGCAGCTTGGGTCCTAGCGGGAGTCGGTGGGAGCAGTACTTC	CASSLGPSGSRWEQYF
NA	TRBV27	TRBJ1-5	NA	TGTGCCAGCAGTTTCGGACAGTTCAAGGGGCAGCCCCAGCATTTT	CASSFGQFKGQPQHF
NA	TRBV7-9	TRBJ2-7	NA	TGTGCCAGCAGTCCAGACAGCACCTACGAGCAGTACTTC	CASSPDSTYEQYF
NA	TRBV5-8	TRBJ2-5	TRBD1	TGTGCCAGCAGCTTCGGGACAGGGTTTTGGGAGACCCAGTACTTC	CASSFGTGFWETQYF
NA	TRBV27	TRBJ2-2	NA	TGTGCCAGCAGTCCCTATCCTGGGCCGTCCACCGGGGAGCTGTTTTTT	CASSPYPGPSTGELFF
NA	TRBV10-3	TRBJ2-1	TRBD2	TGTGCCATCAGTGTAAAGGGGCGGGAGGGTGGCAATGAGCAGTTCTTC	CAISVKGREGGNEQFF
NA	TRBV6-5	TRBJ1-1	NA	TGTGCCAGCAGTTACCCAGGCATGAACACTGAAGCTTTCTTT	CASSYPGMNTEAFF
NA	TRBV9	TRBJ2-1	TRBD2	TGTGCCAGCAGCGTACAAGGGACTAGCGTCTATGTTGGGAATGAGCAGTTCTTC	CASSVQGTSVYVGNEQFF
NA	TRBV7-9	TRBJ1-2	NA	TGTGCCAGCAGCTATCCGGGCTATGGCTACACCTTC	CASSYPGYGYTF
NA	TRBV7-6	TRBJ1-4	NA	TGTGCCAGCAGCTTAGCAGGGGCGGCTAATGAAAAACTGTTTTTT	CASSLAGAANEKLFF
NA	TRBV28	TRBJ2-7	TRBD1	TGTGCCAGCAGTACTTCCCGGGACAGGGGGACTTACTACGAGCAGTACTTC	CASSTSRDRGTYYEQYF
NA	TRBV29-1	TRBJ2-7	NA	TGCAGCGTTGAAGCGGGGTCCTACGAGCAGTACTTC	CSVEAGSYEQYF
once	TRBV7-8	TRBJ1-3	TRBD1	TGTGCCAGCAGCTTACGGACAGGGGTCGGAAACACCATATATTTT	CASSLRTGVGNTIYF
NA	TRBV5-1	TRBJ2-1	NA	TGCGCCAGCAGCTTCGCACTAGGAAGCCACAATGAGCAGTTCTTC	CASSFALGSHNEQFF
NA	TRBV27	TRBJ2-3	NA	TGTGCCAGCAGTTTCCGGGTCACTAGCACAGATACGCAGTATTTT	CASSFRVTSTDTQYF